This note documents a single T cell receptor (beta chain) sequence. The data derive from a study of blood T cell repertoires in COVID-19. Study context: The origin of the acute and convalescent COVID-19 samples was the United States, Italy and Spain. From T cells, B-cell-depleted T cells, or PBMCs came the material, which was cDNA or gDNA.

Some clones are missing from TCRdb's copy, which holds only in-frame ones; the method was immunoSEQ multiplex PCR. This sample has 90,000 to 120,000 clones, with 70% to 90% found just once. Sequences were obtained from peripheral blood. The sequence came from a man aged 45-60 years with active or convalescent COVID-19.

The CDR3 coding sequence is TGTGCCGTGATGACAGGGGAATCACCCCTCCACTTT. Amino acids: CAVMTGESPLHF. The chain employs TRBV7-9 and TRBJ1-6, with 8 bases aligning to TRBD1. This CDR3 is 12 amino acids long. V lost 11 bases and J lost 10; bases outside the gene matches: 7. Germline V gene data show CDR1 as SEHNR and CDR2 as FQNEAQ (reference sequence).